Below are 9 T cell receptor beta chains sequenced from a single sample in a study of T cell repertoires in cytomegalovirus infection. Via MiXCR, TCRdb re-called the reads, giving one row per CDR3 protein. The sample has 150,000 to 200,000 distinct CDR3 sequences, approximately 30% seen once. The sequenced material came from PBMCs. Every receptor here comes from a human donor in good health (CMV status not recorded). Some clones in this sample may be carry-over from other donors' samples.

For this clonotype: One junction end disagrees with the germline gene, perhaps due to a read error. The CDR3 here is CAGSFDSSGNTIYF. Written as DNA, the CDR3 is TGCGCCGGCAGCTTCGACAGCTCTGGAAACACCATATATTTT. The V call is TRBV5-1, the J call TRBJ1-3; D possibly corresponds to TRBD1 (5 bases). CDR3 size: 14 residues. Germline assignment: CDR1 SGHRS and CDR2 YFSETQ.

The CDR3 spells CASLEGIHNYGYTF. DNA of the CDR3: TGTGCCAGCCTAGAGGGGATCCACAACTATGGCTACACCTTC. V and J are TRBV6-6 and TRBJ1-2, with a tentative D call TRBD1 (5 bases). The CDR3 spans 14 residues. The germline V and J ends were trimmed by 8 bases and 2 bases, with 15 bases remaining between them. Germline V gene data show CDR1 as MNHNY and CDR2 as SVGAGI (reference sequence).

The chain joins TRBV12-3 or TRBV12-4 to TRBJ2-3, with D possibly TRBD2 on 5 matching bases. The CDR3 has 15 amino acids. V was cut by 6 bases and J by 2 bases, with 15 bases left in between. The CDR3 loop reads CASREGLGYTDTQYF. For the CDR3, the DNA is TGTGCCAGCAGAGAAGGACTTGGCTACACAGATACGCAGTATTTT.

This clonotype was recorded at least ten times. Relative to the germline gene, one junction end is altered; a read error may explain this. This sequence joins TRBV7-2 and TRBJ2-3; a weak D match, TRBD2 (5 bases). The CDR3 runs to 15 residues. Looked up from germline, CDR1 is SGHTA and CDR2 is FQGNSA. The CDR3 is CASSIALGPERTQYF. CDR3 coding DNA: TGTGCCAGCAGCATAGCGTTGGGCCCTGAGAGGACGCAGTATTTT.

This clonotype showed up just a few times. The rearrangement joins TRBV11-2 to TRBJ1-4; D is uncertain. V lost 0 bases and J 8 bases, leaving 13 bases between the germline ends. The CDR3 runs to 15 residues. Germline V lookup: CDR1 SGHAT, CDR2 FQNNGV. CDR3 residues: CASSLEGRKGEKLFF. The CDR3 region has the DNA TGTGCCAGCAGCTTAGAAGGGCGCAAAGGAGAAAAACTGTTTTTT.

The V gene is TRBV7-2, the J gene TRBJ1-2; 7 nucleotides agree with TRBD1. Per the germline V gene, CDR1 is SGHTA and CDR2 is FQGNSA. CDR3 length equals 15 residues. After removal of 6 bases from V and 0 bases from J, the junction contained 7 bases not matched to a gene. CDR3 bases: TGTGCCAGCAGTTATAGGACAGGAGCTAACTATGGCTACACCTTC. Translated, it gives CASSYRTGANYGYTF.

This clonotype has a handful of counts. The chain joins TRBV29-1 to TRBJ2-7; D is perhaps TRBD2 (6 bases). The germline CDR1 and CDR2 sequences are SQVTM and ANQGSEA. The CDR3 length is 14 residues. The V end lost 7 bases, the J end lost 2 bases, and 18 bases lay between the germline ends. The CDR3 protein is CSAQKGGKPYEQYF. The CDR3 DNA sequence: TGCAGCGCCCAAAAAGGAGGGAAGCCCTACGAGCAGTACTTC.

This clonotype came up a few times. The chain uses TRBV5-4 and TRBJ1-1; weak D call: TRBD1 (6 bases). This CDR3 contains 15 residues. The V end lost 3 bases, the J end lost 2 bases, and 14 bases lay between the germline ends. Per germline, CDR1 SGHNT and CDR2 YYREEE (reference sequence). The CDR3 DNA is TGTGCCAGCAGCTCGGGGGGCGGGAGTAACACTGAAGCTTTCTTT. This gives the protein CASSSGGGSNTEAFF.

This chain connects TRBV10-2 to TRBJ1-1; D gene unclear. Looked up from germline, CDR1 is WSHSY and CDR2 is SAAADI. V lost 7 bases and J 1 base, leaving 13 bases between the germline ends. This CDR3 has 14 amino acids. The CDR3 DNA reads as TGCGCCAGCAAGGACGGCCTGGGGAACACTGAAGCTTTCTTT. Translation: CASKDGLGNTEAFF.